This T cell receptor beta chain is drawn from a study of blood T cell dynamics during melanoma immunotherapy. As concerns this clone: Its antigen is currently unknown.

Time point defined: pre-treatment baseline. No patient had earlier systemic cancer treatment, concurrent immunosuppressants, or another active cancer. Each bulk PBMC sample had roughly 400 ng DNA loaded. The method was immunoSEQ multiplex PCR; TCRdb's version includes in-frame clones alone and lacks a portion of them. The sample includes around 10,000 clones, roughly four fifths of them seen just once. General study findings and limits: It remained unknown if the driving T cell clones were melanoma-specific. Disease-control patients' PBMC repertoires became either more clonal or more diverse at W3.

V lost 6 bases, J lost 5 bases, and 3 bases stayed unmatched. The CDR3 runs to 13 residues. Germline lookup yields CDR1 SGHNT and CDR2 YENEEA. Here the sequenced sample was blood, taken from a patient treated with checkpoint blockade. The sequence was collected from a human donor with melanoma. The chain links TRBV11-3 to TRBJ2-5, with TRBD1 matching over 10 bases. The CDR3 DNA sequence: TGTGCCAGCAGACGGACAGGGGGGGAGACCCAGTACTTC. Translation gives CASRRTGGETQYF.